This note documents a single T cell receptor beta chain sequence. Its antigen is undetermined. The sample originates from a study of identifying expanded T cells in peripheral blood. The study's findings and limits: Clone count variance between roughly 2-week samples rose with total template count. Differentially abundant clones: roughly 1.2 between replicates, 15 to 17 at approximately 14 days, 19 at four.

Germline assignment: CDR1 SNHLY and CDR2 FYNNEI. Trimming cost V 8 bases and J 10 bases; bases outside gene matches: 9. The CDR3 consists of 13 residues. Some clones are missing from TCRdb's copy, which holds only in-frame ones; the method was immunoSEQ multiplex PCR. This sample has 85,000 to 100,000 clones, with approximately 88% found just once. Healthy donors had no documented immune events, such as infections, while sampled. The sequence derives from a person aged 18 to 69 in good health. The rearrangement links TRBV2 to TRBJ2-1, with 9 bases lining up with TRBD2. Sequencing used blood. The DNA of the CDR3 is TGTGCCAGCCGCCGTTTGCGGGAGGGCGAGCAGTTCTTC. Translation gives CASRRLREGEQFF. Complete variable domain (other parts from reference TRBV2 and TRBJ2-1): EPEVTQTPSHQVTQMGQEVILRCVPISNHLYFYWYRQILGQKVEFLVSFYNNEISEKSEIFDDQFSVERPDGSNFTLKIRSTKLEDSAMYFCASRRLREGEQFFGPGTRLTVL.